One sample yielded the 16 T cell receptor beta chains listed below, sequenced in a study of spatial heterogeneity in lung cancer. Whole-study results and caveats: Expanded intratumoral alpha and beta TCR counts tracked tumor mutation counts.

Their specific antigens are unknown. TCRdb recomputed calls from the 5' RACE reads with MiXCR, one row per CDR3 protein. The data contain approximately 2,200 distinct CDR3 sequences, about 1% of them singletons. The time point is: sample taken at primary tumor resection. The specimen comprised lung tumor tissue, sampled at surgery. Every receptor here comes from a male donor with early-stage non-small cell lung cancer.

This clonotype was detected many times. The chain uses TRBV7-8 and TRBJ1-5; D gene ambiguous. The CDR3 length is 14 residues. Trimming pared 5 bases from V and 2 bases from J, leaving 10 bases between. The germline CDR1 and CDR2 sequences are SGHVS and FQNEAQ. CDR3 nucleotides: TGTGCCAGCAGCCCTGGAGAGGGCAATCAGCCCCAGCATTTT. The encoded protein is CASSPGEGNQPQHF.

This clonotype counts as medium-sized. The chain couples TRBV7-9 to TRBJ2-7; 9 bases agree with TRBD1. CDR3 length: 14 amino acids. CDR1 is SEHNR, CDR2 FQNEAQ, per germline (reference sequence). Trimming at V came to 0 bases and at J to 5 bases, leaving 2 bases not matched to a gene. The CDR3 bases are TGTGCCAGCAGCTTAGCAGGGACAGGGAACGAGCAGTACTTC. Translation gives CASSLAGTGNEQYF.

By sample fraction, this clonotype is medium-sized (0.01 to 0.1%). This sequence joins TRBV20-1 and TRBJ2-7; 8 nucleotides line up with TRBD2. The CDR3 loop spans 13 amino acids. From germline, CDR1 is DFQATT and CDR2 SNEGSKA (reference sequence). V was pared by 3 bases and J by 1 base, with 2 bases of the junction left unmatched. The CDR3 sequence is CSASGGGSYEQYF. The CDR3 DNA sequence: TGCAGTGCTAGCGGGGGGGGATCCTACGAGCAGTACTTC.

This clonotype is labeled as medium-sized. This chain links TRBV5-5 with TRBJ2-5, with D unresolved. Trimming removed 1 base at V and 2 bases at J, with 18 bases between. Germline V gives CDR1 SGHKS, CDR2 YYEKEE (reference sequence). This CDR3 has 17 amino acids. The CDR3 region is CASSLFGMRQGQETQYF. For the CDR3, the DNA is TGTGCCAGCAGCTTGTTCGGCATGAGACAAGGGCAAGAGACCCAGTACTTC.

By share of the sample, this clonotype is medium-sized. The chain combines TRBV7-2 with TRBJ2-7, with D tentatively TRBD2 (6 bases). This CDR3 is built from 15 residues. Trimming took off 2 bases at V and 2 bases at J, with 13 bases between the two ends. Germline V gene data show CDR1 as SGHTA and CDR2 as FQGNSA. The CDR3 DNA reads TGTGCCAGCAGCTTAAGGGGAGGCCCAACCTACGAGCAGTACTTC. Translated, it gives CASSLRGGPTYEQYF. Based on the CDR3 plus reference TRBV7-2 and TRBJ2-7, the full variable domain is GAGVSQSPSNKVTEKGKDVELRCDPISGHTALYWYRQSLGQGLEFLIYFQGNSAPDKSGLPSDRFSAERTGGSVSTLTIQRTQQEDSAVYLCASSLRGGPTYEQYFGPGTRLTVT.

This clonotype is judged medium-sized. The rearrangement joins TRBV20-1 to TRBJ2-2, with D perhaps being TRBD1 or TRBD2 (6 bases each). The CDR3 covers 15 residues. Germline lookup yields CDR1 DFQATT and CDR2 SNEGSKA (reference sequence). V lost 0 bases to trimming and J lost 5 bases, with 13 bases between them. This chain's CDR3 is CSARDLTGATGELFF. Written as DNA, the CDR3 is TGCAGTGCTAGAGATCTGACGGGGGCGACCGGGGAGCTGTTTTTT.

This clonotype is labeled as medium-sized. V gene TRBV5-1 combines with J gene TRBJ2-2; D is possibly TRBD2 (5 bases). CDR1 SGHRS and CDR2 YFSETQ come from the germline V gene. V was shortened by 0 bases and J by 4 bases, with 7 bases between the two germline ends. The CDR3 loop spans 14 amino acids. The CDR3 region has the DNA TGCGCCAGCAGCTTGGGAGGGTCCACCGGGGAGCTGTTTTTT. It is translated as CASSLGGSTGELFF.

This clonotype occurred many times. V usage is TRBV30 and J usage is TRBJ1-4; D not resolved. V was cut by 3 bases and J by 11 bases, with 28 bases left in between. Germline V lookup: CDR1 GTSNPN, CDR2 SVGIG (reference sequence). This CDR3 comprises 17 residues. The CDR3 reads CAWSPSQGISRVDKLFF. CDR3 DNA sequence: TGTGCCTGGAGCCCCTCTCAAGGGATCTCTCGGGTGGATAAACTGTTTTTT. Looking up the rest from reference TRBV30 and TRBJ1-4 gives the full variable domain: SQTIHQWPATLVQPVGSPLSLECTVEGTSNPNLYWYRQAAGRGLQLLFYSVGIGQISSEVPQNLSASRPQDRQFILSSKKLLLSDSGFYLCAWSPSQGISRVDKLFFGSGTQLSVL.

By proportion, this clonotype is medium-sized. The CDR3 protein is CSATPGLAGRADTQYF. The CDR3 bases are TGCAGTGCTACCCCCGGACTAGCGGGGAGAGCAGATACGCAGTATTTT. The chain has TRBV20-1 and TRBJ2-3; TRBD2 aligns across 12 bases. There are 16 residues in the CDR3. CDR1 is DFQATT, CDR2 SNEGSKA, per germline (reference sequence). V was pared by 4 bases and J by 4 bases, with 9 bases of the junction left unmatched.

This clonotype is medium-sized. The gene calls are TRBV5-8 and TRBJ1-5; possible D gene TRBD1, 6 bases. Germline assignment: CDR1 SGHTS and CDR2 YDEGEE. This CDR3 has 15 amino acids. V was pared by 4 bases and J by 0 bases, with 11 bases between. The CDR3 spells CASSMDSYSNQPQHF. The CDR3 DNA is TGTGCCAGCAGCATGGACAGCTATAGCAATCAGCCCCAGCATTTT.

This clonotype qualifies as medium-sized. The chain uses TRBV9 and TRBJ2-2, with 8 bases matching TRBD1. In germline, CDR1 is SGDLS, CDR2 YYNGEE. The CDR3 is 17 residues long. J lost 6 bases, V lost 0 bases, and 10 bases had no gene match. CDR3 region: CASSVGVWTGKPGELFF. CDR3 DNA: TGTGCCAGCAGCGTAGGAGTATGGACAGGGAAGCCCGGGGAGCTGTTTTTT. Filled out from reference TRBV9 and TRBJ2-2, the complete variable domain reads DSGVTQTPKHLITATGQRVTLRCSPRSGDLSVYWYQQSLDQGLQFLIQYYNGEERAKGNILERFSAQQFPDLHSELNLSSLELGDSALYFCASSVGVWTGKPGELFFGEGSRLTVL.

This clonotype is deemed large. The chain links TRBV7-9 to TRBJ1-1; D is unclear. The CDR3 covers 12 residues. V was pared by 1 base and J by 4 bases, with 4 bases between. Germline lookup yields CDR1 SEHNR and CDR2 FQNEAQ (reference sequence). The CDR3 coding sequence is TGTGCCAGCAGCTTAGTACGCACTGAAGCTTTCTTT. Its translation: CASSLVRTEAFF.

By share, this clonotype counts as medium-sized. The genes are TRBV10-3 and TRBJ2-6; D remains unclear. This CDR3 has 15 amino acids. Between the trimmed V and J ends, which lost 6 bases and 0 bases, there was a span of 9 bases. The germline CDR1 and CDR2 sequences are ENHRY and SYGVKD. CDR3 DNA sequence: TGTGCCATCAGCGCAGCGCACTCTGGGGCCAACGTCCTGACTTTC. Amino acid sequence: CAISAAHSGANVLTF.

By frequency in the sample, this clonotype is medium-sized (0.01 to 0.1%). V is TRBV6-5 and J is TRBJ2-3; D gene unclear. This CDR3 has 13 amino acids. V lost 6 bases to trimming and J lost 0 bases, with 7 bases between them. Germline loops: CDR1 MNHEY, CDR2 SVGAGI. This CDR3 reads CASRPFSTDTQYF. In DNA form, the CDR3 reads TGTGCCAGCAGGCCCTTTAGCACAGATACGCAGTATTTT.

This clonotype is classed as medium-sized. CDR3 sequence: CAWSVRTHTPYGYTF. The CDR3 nucleotides read TGTGCCTGGAGTGTAAGAACTCACACACCCTATGGCTACACCTTC. V usage is TRBV30 and J usage is TRBJ1-2; no firm D call. V gave up 0 bases and J gave up 4 bases, with 15 bases separating them. Germline CDR1 is GTSNPN and CDR2 is SVGIG (reference sequence). The CDR3 contains 15 residues.

This clonotype has a count of ten or more. The rearrangement joins TRBV12-3 or TRBV12-4 to TRBJ1-2; maybe TRBD1 (6 bases). Trimming cost V 5 bases and J 4 bases, with 20 bases left between them. The length of the CDR3 is 16 residues. CDR3 nucleotide sequence: TGTGCCAGCAGTCTGCTGTATGGGGGGCCGGGCTATGGCTACACCTTC. This codes for CASSLLYGGPGYGYTF.